Listed here are 18 T cell receptor beta chains from one sample, sequenced in a study of CD8+CD57+ T cells in acquired aplastic anemia. Genomic DNA was employed as the template in profiling TCR beta VDJ and CDR3. TCRdb fed the reads into MiXCR, producing one record per CDR3 protein. The repertoire holds more than 200,000 distinct CDR3 sequences, with roughly 45% as singletons. Patients chosen for sequencing had CD8+CD57+ cells that had expanded, as shown by flow cytometry. Sequencing input: sorted CD4+, CD8+, or CD8+CD57+ T cells (not recorded which) from PBMCs. These receptor sequences come from a human donor with aplastic anemia.

With respect to this clonotype: This may be a read error, as it is one base from a much larger clone. V and J are TRBV7-9 and TRBJ2-3, with a possible D match to TRBD2 (6 bases). The CDR3 spans 15 residues. Germline CDR1 is SEHNR and CDR2 is FQNEAQ (reference sequence). The CDR3 nucleotides are TGTGCCACCAGCCCCACGGGGGAGCGCACAGATACGCAGTATTTT. Amino acids: CATSPTGERTDTQYF.

This clonotype occurred many times. The rearrangement joins TRBV29-1 to TRBJ2-7; 7 positions match TRBD1. The CDR3 totals 14 residues. With V trimmed by 4 bases and J by 0 bases, 6 bases remained unmatched. Per the germline V gene, CDR1 is SQVTM and CDR2 is ANQGSEA. CDR3 in amino acids: CSVAPGQSSYEQYF. The CDR3 DNA reads as TGCAGCGTTGCTCCGGGACAGAGCTCCTACGAGCAGTACTTC.

This clonotype was found many times. The V gene is TRBV14, the J gene TRBJ1-3; tentatively, D is TRBD1 (5 bases). The length of the CDR3 is 14 residues. CDR1 is SGHDN, CDR2 FVKESK, per germline. Deletions cut 3 bases from V and 0 bases from J, with 6 bases between. CDR3 sequence: CASSQDTSGNTIYF. CDR3 nucleotide sequence: TGTGCCAGCAGCCAGGACACCTCTGGAAACACCATATATTTT.

In its sample, this clonotype was seen many times. The rearrangement links TRBV20-1 to TRBJ2-5; 11 positions match TRBD2. Germline V lookup: CDR1 DFQATT, CDR2 SNEGSKA (reference sequence). This CDR3 is 14 amino acids long. With V trimmed by 3 bases and J by 1 base, 1 base remained unmatched. This CDR3 reads CSASSGGAQETQYF. In DNA form, the CDR3 reads TGCAGTGCTAGTAGCGGGGGGGCCCAAGAGACCCAGTACTTC.

The chain has TRBV19 and TRBJ1-2; the D is unclear. This CDR3 region has 13 residues. Germline V CDR1 and CDR2: LNHDA, SQIVND (reference sequence). Trimming took 3 bases from V and 7 from J, leaving 12 bases between them. The CDR3 DNA follows: TGTGCCAGTAGTATCCAGAAGCAAGTTGGCTACACCTTC. Amino acids: CASSIQKQVGYTF.

There are a few counts of this clonotype. The V call is TRBV3-1, the J call TRBJ2-5; 8 bases match TRBD1. Germline V lookup: CDR1 LGHDT, CDR2 YNNKEL (reference sequence). Unmatched junction bases numbered 4, after V lost 0 bases and J lost 1 base. The CDR3 runs to 16 residues. CDR3 DNA sequence: TGTGCCAGCAGCCAAGACCGAGACAGGGGCCAAGAGACCCAGTACTTC. It specifies CASSQDRDRGQETQYF.

In its sample, this clonotype was seen many times. At one boundary the junction diverges from the germline segment, which might be a read error. This chain connects TRBV9 to TRBJ1-1; D uncertain. Germline lookup yields CDR1 SGDLS and CDR2 YYNGEE. CDR3 length equals 12 residues. CDR3 residues: CASSVERPKTSF. The CDR3 coding sequence is TGTGCCAGCAGCGTAGAGAGGCCGAAGACAAGCTTT.

Ten or more counts support this clonotype. The chain uses TRBV2 and TRBJ1-1, with TRBD1 matching 8 bases. The V and J ends lost 6 bases and 2 bases, in that order; junction bases with no gene match: 8. CDR1 is SNHLY, CDR2 FYNNEI, per germline. This CDR3 has 15 amino acids. The CDR3 DNA reads as TGTGCCAGCAGCGGGGATGGACAGGGCAACACTGAAGCTTTCTTT. Protein: CASSGDGQGNTEAFF.

This clonotype showed up just a few times. The chain uses TRBV5-4 and TRBJ2-3; possibly TRBD2 for D (7 bases). V was trimmed by 2 bases and J by 6 bases, leaving 10 bases between them. Per the germline V gene, CDR1 is SGHNT and CDR2 is YYREEE (reference sequence). The CDR3 length is 13 residues. CDR3 nucleotides: TGTGCCAGCAGCTTTAAGGGGGGGGATACGCAGTATTTT. It specifies CASSFKGGDTQYF.

This clonotype was seen more than once but under ten times. The genes are TRBV5-5 and TRBJ2-2; 9 positions match TRBD1. CDR1 and CDR2 (germline): SGHKS, YYEKEE (reference sequence). This CDR3 has 16 residues. With 2 bases clipped from V and 7 bases from J, the junction kept 9 bases outside the gene matches. In DNA, the CDR3 is TGTGCCAGCAGCTTTTACCGGGACAGGGATATCGGGGAGCTGTTTTTT. It codes for CASSFYRDRDIGELFF.

The gene calls are TRBV7-9 and TRBJ1-2; the match to TRBD1 covers 9 bases. V lost 5 bases, J lost 3 bases, and 7 bases stayed unmatched. CDR3 length: 15 residues. Germline lookup yields CDR1 SEHNR and CDR2 FQNEAQ (reference sequence). CDR3 nucleotides: TGTGCCAGCAGCCCGGGACAGGGTCTTGACTATGGCTACACCTTC. Translating it yields CASSPGQGLDYGYTF. The full variable domain, in which reference TRBV7-9 and TRBJ1-2 provide the parts outside the CDR3, is DTGVSQNPRHKITKRGQNVTFRCDPISEHNRLYWYRQTLGQGPEFLTYFQNEAQLEKSRLLSDRFSAERPKGSFSTLEIQRTEQGDSAMYLCASSPGQGLDYGYTFGSGTRLTVV.

This clonotype was observed at least ten times. The V gene is TRBV12-3 or TRBV12-4, the J gene TRBJ1-2, with D unclear. This CDR3 is 12 amino acids long. Trimming pared 6 bases from V and 4 bases from J, leaving 9 bases between. The CDR3 nucleotides read TGTGCCAGCAGCCACACGATCTATGGCTACACCTTC. Protein product: CASSHTIYGYTF.

This chain links TRBV29-1 with TRBJ1-2, with TRBD1 matching 11 bases. This CDR3 spans 12 amino acids. CDR1 is SQVTM and CDR2 is ANQGSEA in the germline V gene. V lost 7 bases to trimming and J lost 4 bases; unmatched junction nucleotides: 2. CDR3 amino acids: CSGGTGGYGYTF. The CDR3 DNA follows: TGCAGCGGGGGGACAGGGGGCTATGGCTACACCTTC.

This clonotype was seen many times. J is TRBJ1-2 and V is TRBV9; 8 nucleotides align to TRBD1. This CDR3 contains 15 residues. V lost 4 bases, J lost 7 bases, and 12 bases stayed unmatched. Germline CDR1 reads SGDLS; CDR2 reads YYNGEE. The CDR3 region is CASSLMDRDLIGYTF. DNA of the CDR3: TGTGCCAGCAGCCTGATGGACAGGGACCTCATTGGCTACACCTTC.

The sample holds many counts of this clonotype. The V gene is TRBV5-1, the J gene TRBJ2-3; D might be TRBD2 (5 bases). V dropped 3 bases and J dropped 1 base, with 12 bases sitting between them. This CDR3 is built from 15 residues. Germline lookup yields CDR1 SGHRS and CDR2 YFSETQ. The DNA of the CDR3 is TGCGCCAGCAGCTCCCGGGATCGACGCACAGATACGCAGTATTTT. It yields the protein CASSSRDRRTDTQYF.

Ten or more counts support this clonotype. The CDR3 here is CASSKDRESAEQYF. CDR3 nucleotide sequence: TGTGCCAGTAGTAAGGACAGGGAAAGTGCCGAGCAGTACTTC. The V call is TRBV19, the J call TRBJ2-7; the match to TRBD1 covers 8 bases. This CDR3 is built from 14 residues. J gave up 6 bases and V 4 bases, and 8 bases lay outside the gene matches. Germline V gene sequence: CDR1 LNHDA, CDR2 SQIVND (reference sequence).

Details on this clonotype: The conserved closing phenylalanine or tryptophan is absent in this CDR3, likely reflecting a read error. This chain links TRBV10-1 with TRBJ1-1; 12 nucleotides agree with TRBD1. Unmatched junction bases numbered 15, after V lost 4 bases and J lost 6 bases. The CDR3 is 18 amino acids. CDR1 WNHNN and CDR2 SYGVQD come from the germline V gene (reference sequence). CDR3 DNA sequence: TGCGCCAGCAGTGGTACCGGGACAGGGGGCCTCTCGACCGCTGAAGCTTTCATT. Translated: CASSGTGTGGLSTAEAFI.

The V call is TRBV10-2, the J call TRBJ2-3, with D perhaps given as TRBD1 or TRBD2 (5 bases each). This CDR3 is 13 amino acids long. Between the trimmed V and J ends, which lost 4 bases and 6 bases, there was a span of 11 bases. Germline assignment: CDR1 WSHSY and CDR2 SAAADI. The CDR3 protein is CASSAGRGDTQYF. The CDR3 DNA follows: TGCGCCAGCAGTGCGGGACGCGGGGATACGCAGTATTTT.